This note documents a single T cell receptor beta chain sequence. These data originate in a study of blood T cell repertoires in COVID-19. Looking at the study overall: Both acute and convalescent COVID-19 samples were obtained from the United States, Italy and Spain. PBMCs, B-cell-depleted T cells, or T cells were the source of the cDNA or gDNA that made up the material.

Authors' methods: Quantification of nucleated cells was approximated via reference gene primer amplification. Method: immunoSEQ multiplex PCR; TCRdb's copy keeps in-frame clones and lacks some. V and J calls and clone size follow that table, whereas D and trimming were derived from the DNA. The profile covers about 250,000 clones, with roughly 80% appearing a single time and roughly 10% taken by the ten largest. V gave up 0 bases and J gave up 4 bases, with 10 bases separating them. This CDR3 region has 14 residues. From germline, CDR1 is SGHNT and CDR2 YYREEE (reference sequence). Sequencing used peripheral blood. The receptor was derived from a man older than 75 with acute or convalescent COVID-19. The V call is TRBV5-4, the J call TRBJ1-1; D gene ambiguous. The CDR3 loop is CASSLAQPSTEAFF. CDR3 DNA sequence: TGTGCCAGCAGCTTGGCACAGCCAAGCACTGAAGCTTTCTTT. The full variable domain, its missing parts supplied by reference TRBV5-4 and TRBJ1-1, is ETGVTQSPTHLIKTRGQQVTLRCSSQSGHNTVSWYQQALGQGPQFIFQYYREEENGRGNFPPRFSGLQFPNYSSELNVNALELDDSALYLCASSLAQPSTEAFFGQGTRLTVV.